The clone carrying this TCR beta chain came up a few times. These data are taken from a study of blood T cell repertoires in COVID-19. The wider study: Donors in the United States, Italy and Spain gave samples during acute or convalescent COVID-19.

Original data processing: Amplified reference gene primers provided the basis for estimating nucleated cell counts. The data were produced by immunoSEQ multiplex PCR, yet TCRdb's version contains in-frame clones alone and is incomplete. The V and J calls and clone size come from that table; D and trimming were worked out from the DNA. This table holds almost 80,000 clones, around 90% found once. J was trimmed by 4 bases and V by 2 bases; bases with no gene match: 6. The CDR3 consists of 15 residues. Germline V CDR1 and CDR2: KGHSH, LQKENI. The sequenced material came from peripheral blood. The V gene is TRBV18, the J gene TRBJ1-2; TRBD1 matches at 8 bases. The clonotype comes from a woman older than 75 with acute or convalescent COVID-19. The CDR3 loop is CASSPFDRGLYGYTF. The CDR3 DNA reads TGTGCCAGCTCACCATTTGACAGGGGTCTCTATGGCTACACCTTC.